This TCR beta chain was recovered during a study of blood T cell repertoires in COVID-19. The germline CDR1 and CDR2 sequences are LGHNA and YSLEER. Trimming pared 0 bases from V and 3 bases from J, leaving 12 bases between. There are 16 residues in the CDR3. Clones were read by immunoSEQ multiplex PCR, and TCRdb kept only the in-frame ones, dropping some. The sample records 250,000 to 400,000 clones, around 88% being singletons. The receptor was isolated from a woman in her twenties or thirties with COVID-19, enrolled during active disease. The sample was peripheral blood. The gene calls are TRBV4-3 and TRBJ1-5; no clear D. Here the CDR3 DNA reads TGCGCCAGCAGCCAAGATCGGACTCTGAACAATCAGCCCCAGCATTTT. Translation gives CASSQDRTLNNQPQHF.